A single sample is the source of the 2 T cell receptor beta chains below, sequenced in a study of T cells in localized non-small cell lung cancer. TCRdb keeps only in-frame clones here, not all; method: immunoSEQ multiplex PCR. The repertoire holds 50,000 to 75,000 clones, with around 90% as singletons. The starting material was peripheral blood, obtained before any cancer treatment. Every receptor here comes from a man aged 40-75 years with stage I squamous cell lung carcinoma.

The chain couples TRBV28 to TRBJ1-2; D gene uncertain. Germline CDR1 MDHEN, CDR2 SYDVKM. The CDR3 runs 12 residues. V gave up 5 bases and J gave up 1 base, with 5 bases separating them. CDR3 sequence: CASSRYNYGYTF. The CDR3 DNA follows: TGTGCCAGCAGTCGGTATAACTATGGCTACACCTTC.

The chain is built from TRBV10-3 and TRBJ2-7, with 8 bases identical to TRBD1. Germline CDR1 ENHRY, CDR2 SYGVKD. The J segment lost 0 bases and the V segment lost 11 bases, leaving 9 bases of the junction unmatched. This CDR3 spans 14 amino acids. The CDR3 region has the DNA TGTGCCTCAGAGGACAGGGTTTTCTCCTACGAGCAGTACTTC. It encodes CASEDRVFSYEQYF.